This T cell receptor (beta chain) was identified during a study of technical replicates of blood from several donors. V gave up 3 bases and J gave up 0 bases; unmatched junction bases: 16. Germline loops: CDR1 SGHNT, CDR2 YENEEA. The CDR3 totals 20 residues. This table comes from immunoSEQ multiplex PCR, and its TCRdb copy is limited to in-frame clones, with some not included. The sample lists about 70,000 clones, over 85% occurring once. The chain employs TRBV11-3 and TRBJ2-3; 9 bases match TRBD2. This sequence was found in a human donor in good health. The sequenced sample was T cells isolated from PBMCs. The CDR3 coding sequence is TGTGCCAGCAGCTTCGCTAGCGGGATGAAGGGGTTAGAGAGCACAGATACGCAGTATTTT. Protein product: CASSFASGMKGLESTDTQYF.